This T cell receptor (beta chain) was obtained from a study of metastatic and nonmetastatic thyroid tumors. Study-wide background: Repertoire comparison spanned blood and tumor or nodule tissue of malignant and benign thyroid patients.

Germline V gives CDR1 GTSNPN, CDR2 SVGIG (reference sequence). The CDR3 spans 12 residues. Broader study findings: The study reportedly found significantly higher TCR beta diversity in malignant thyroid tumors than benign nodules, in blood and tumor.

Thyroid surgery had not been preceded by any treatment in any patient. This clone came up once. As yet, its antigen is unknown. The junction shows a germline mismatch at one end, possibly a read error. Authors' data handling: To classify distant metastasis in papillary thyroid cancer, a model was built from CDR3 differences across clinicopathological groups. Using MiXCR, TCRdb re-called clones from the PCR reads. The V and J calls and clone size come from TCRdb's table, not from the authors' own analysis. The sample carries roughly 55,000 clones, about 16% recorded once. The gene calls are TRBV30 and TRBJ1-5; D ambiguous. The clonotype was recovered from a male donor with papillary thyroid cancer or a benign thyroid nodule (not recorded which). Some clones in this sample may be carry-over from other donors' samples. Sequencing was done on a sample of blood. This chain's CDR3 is CAWSVAPVQQFF. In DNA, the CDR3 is TGTGCCTGGAGTGTTGCCCCGGTACAGCAATTTTTT.